The 5 T cell receptor beta chains reported below all come from one sample, sequenced in a study of identical twins. TCRdb passed the 5' RACE reads through MiXCR, listing each CDR3 protein once. The table has about 480,000 distinct CDR3 sequences, approximately 14% seen once. These data were likewise used in another study, on yellow fever vaccine responses in identical twins.

The sample consisted of CD4+ T cells sorted from blood. The origin of the receptors is a woman between 18 and 29 years old in good health.

This chain connects TRBV11-2 to TRBJ2-1, with D perhaps TRBD2 (6 bases). This CDR3 contains 20 residues. Germline lookup yields CDR1 SGHAT and CDR2 FQNNGV. V was shortened by 3 bases and J by 0 bases, with 24 bases between the two germline ends. Written as DNA, the CDR3 is TGTGCCAGCAGCTTGCCGCGGGACTCTAAACCGAAAAGCTCCTACAATGAGCAGTTCTTC. Amino acid sequence: CASSLPRDSKPKSSYNEQFF.

V is TRBV12-3 or TRBV12-4 and J is TRBJ2-3; D unclear. The CDR3 consists of 13 residues. V was pared by 8 bases and J by 6 bases, with 15 bases between. DNA of the CDR3: TGTGCCAGCGGTAGAAAGGCCCGGGATACGCAGTATTTT. Amino acids: CASGRKARDTQYF.

The chain employs TRBV24-1 and TRBJ1-5; no clear D. V lost 4 bases to trimming and J lost 1 base, with 7 bases between them. The V gene's germline CDR1 is KGHDR and CDR2 SFDVKD. This CDR3 has 14 residues. CDR3 region: CATSENRSNQPQHF. As DNA, the CDR3 is TGTGCCACCAGTGAGAACAGAAGCAATCAGCCCCAGCATTTT.

The V gene is TRBV19, the J gene TRBJ2-7; 9 bases fit TRBD1. Germline V gene data show CDR1 as LNHDA and CDR2 as SQIVND (reference sequence). J was trimmed by 3 bases and V by 4 bases; bases with no gene match: 4. The CDR3 has 14 amino acids. CDR3 sequence (DNA): TGTGCCAGTAGTACATTGACAGGGGGCTACGAGCAGTACTTC. Protein product: CASSTLTGGYEQYF.

This chain connects TRBV12-3 or TRBV12-4 to TRBJ1-1; D unclear. The CDR3 length is 16 residues. Trimming stripped 6 bases from V and 2 bases from J, with 19 bases between. The CDR3 nucleotides read TGTGCCAGCAGCAGAATGCTTTTGGCTCGTAACACTGAAGCTTTCTTT. Its translation is CASSRMLLARNTEAFF.